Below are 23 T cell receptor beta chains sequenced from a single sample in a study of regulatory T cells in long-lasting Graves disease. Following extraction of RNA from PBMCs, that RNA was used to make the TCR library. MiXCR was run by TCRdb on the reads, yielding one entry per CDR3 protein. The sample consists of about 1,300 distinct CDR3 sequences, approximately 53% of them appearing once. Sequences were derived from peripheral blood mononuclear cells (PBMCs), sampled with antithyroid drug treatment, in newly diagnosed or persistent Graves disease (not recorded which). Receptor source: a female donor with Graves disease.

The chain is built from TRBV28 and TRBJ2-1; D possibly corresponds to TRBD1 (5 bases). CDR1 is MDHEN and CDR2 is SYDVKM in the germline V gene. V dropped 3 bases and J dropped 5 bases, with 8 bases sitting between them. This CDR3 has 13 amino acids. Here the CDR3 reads CASSLGLNNEQFF. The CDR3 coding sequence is TGTGCCAGCAGTTTGGGGCTGAACAATGAGCAGTTCTTC.

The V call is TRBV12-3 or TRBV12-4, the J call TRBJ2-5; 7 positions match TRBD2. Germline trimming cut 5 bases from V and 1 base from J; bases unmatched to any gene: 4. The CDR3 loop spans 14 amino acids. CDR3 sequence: CASSLSSGQETQYF. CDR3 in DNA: TGTGCCAGCAGTCTCTCTAGCGGCCAAGAGACCCAGTACTTC.

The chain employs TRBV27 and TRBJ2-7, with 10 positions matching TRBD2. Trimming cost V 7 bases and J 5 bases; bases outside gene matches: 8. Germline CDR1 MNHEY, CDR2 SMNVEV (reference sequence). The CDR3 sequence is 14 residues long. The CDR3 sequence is CASTRASGSNEQYF. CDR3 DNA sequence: TGTGCCAGCACTCGGGCTAGCGGGAGCAACGAGCAGTACTTC.

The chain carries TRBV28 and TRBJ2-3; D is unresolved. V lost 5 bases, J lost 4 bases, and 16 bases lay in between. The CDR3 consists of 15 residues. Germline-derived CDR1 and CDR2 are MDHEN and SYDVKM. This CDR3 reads CASSPDSGLADTQYF. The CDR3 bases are TGTGCCAGCAGTCCTGACTCCGGGTTGGCAGATACGCAGTATTTT.

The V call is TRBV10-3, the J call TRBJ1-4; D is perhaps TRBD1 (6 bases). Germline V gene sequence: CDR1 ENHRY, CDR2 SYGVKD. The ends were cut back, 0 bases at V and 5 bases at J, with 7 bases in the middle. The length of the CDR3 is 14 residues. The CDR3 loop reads CAISESGQNEKLFF. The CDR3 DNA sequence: TGTGCCATCAGTGAGTCTGGACAGAATGAAAAACTGTTTTTT.

Here the CDR3 DNA reads TGCAGTGCTAGAATGACAGCTGGAAACACCATATATTTT. Translation gives CSARMTAGNTIYF. This chain connects TRBV20-1 to TRBJ1-3; TRBD1 is a possible D gene (5 bases). Between the trimmed V and J ends, which lost 2 bases and 2 bases, there was a span of 7 bases. The CDR3 covers 13 residues. The germline CDR1 and CDR2 sequences are DFQATT and SNEGSKA (reference sequence).

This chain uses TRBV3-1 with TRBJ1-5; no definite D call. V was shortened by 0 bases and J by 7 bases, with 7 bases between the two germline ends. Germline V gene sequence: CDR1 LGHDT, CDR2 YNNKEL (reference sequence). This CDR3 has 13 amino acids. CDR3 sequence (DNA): TGTGCCAGCAGCCAAGATCCCTCCCAGCCCCAGCATTTT. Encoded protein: CASSQDPSQPQHF.

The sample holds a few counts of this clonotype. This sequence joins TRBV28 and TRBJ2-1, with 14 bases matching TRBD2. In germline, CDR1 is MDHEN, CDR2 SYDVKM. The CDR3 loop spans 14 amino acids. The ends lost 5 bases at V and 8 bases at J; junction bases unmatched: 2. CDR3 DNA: TGTGCCAGCAGTGGGACTAGCGGGAGTCATGAGCAGTTCTTC. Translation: CASSGTSGSHEQFF. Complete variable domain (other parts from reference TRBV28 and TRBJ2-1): DVKVTQSSRYLVKRTGEKVFLECVQDMDHENMFWYRQDPGLGLRLIYFSYDVKMKEKGDIPEGYSVSREKKERFSLILESASTNQTSMYLCASSGTSGSHEQFFGPGTRLTVL.

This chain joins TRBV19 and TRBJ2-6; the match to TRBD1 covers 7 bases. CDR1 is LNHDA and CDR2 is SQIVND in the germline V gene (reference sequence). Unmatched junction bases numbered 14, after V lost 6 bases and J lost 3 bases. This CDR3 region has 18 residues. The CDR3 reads CASRRRDKGGFGANVLTF. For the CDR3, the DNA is TGTGCCAGTAGGCGCCGGGACAAAGGGGGCTTTGGGGCCAACGTCCTGACTTTC. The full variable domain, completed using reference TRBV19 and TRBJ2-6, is DGGITQSPKYLFRKEGQNVTLSCEQNLNHDAMYWYRQDPGQGLRLIYYSQIVNDFQKGDIAEGYSVSREKKESFPLTVTSAQKNPTAFYLCASRRRDKGGFGANVLTFGAGSRLTVL.

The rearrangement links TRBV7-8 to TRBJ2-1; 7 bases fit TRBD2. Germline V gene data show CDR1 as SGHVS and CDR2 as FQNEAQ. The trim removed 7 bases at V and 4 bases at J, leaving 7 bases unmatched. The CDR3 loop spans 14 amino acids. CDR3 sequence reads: CASIISGLYNEQFF. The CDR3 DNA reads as TGTGCCAGCATCATTAGCGGGCTTTACAATGAGCAGTTCTTC.

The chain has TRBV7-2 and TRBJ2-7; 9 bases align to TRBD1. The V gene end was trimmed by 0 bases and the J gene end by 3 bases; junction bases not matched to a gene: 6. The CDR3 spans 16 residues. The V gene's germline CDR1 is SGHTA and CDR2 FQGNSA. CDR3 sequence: CASSLAAGQGIYEQYF. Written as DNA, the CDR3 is TGTGCCAGCAGCTTAGCGGCGGGACAGGGTATCTACGAGCAGTACTTC.

CDR3 sequence (DNA): TGTGCCAGTAGTATTGGGCTAAACAATGAGCAGTTCTTC. It specifies CASSIGLNNEQFF. This sequence joins TRBV19 and TRBJ2-1, with D uncertain. Looked up from germline, CDR1 is LNHDA and CDR2 is SQIVND (reference sequence). The CDR3 covers 13 residues. V lost 3 bases and J lost 5, with 8 bases in between.

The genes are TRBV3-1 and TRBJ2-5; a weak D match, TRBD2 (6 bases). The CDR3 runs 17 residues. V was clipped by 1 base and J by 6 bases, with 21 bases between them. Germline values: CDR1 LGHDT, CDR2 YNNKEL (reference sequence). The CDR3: CASSQGGIADISQTQYF. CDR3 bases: TGTGCCAGCAGCCAAGGGGGGATAGCGGATATATCGCAGACCCAGTACTTC.

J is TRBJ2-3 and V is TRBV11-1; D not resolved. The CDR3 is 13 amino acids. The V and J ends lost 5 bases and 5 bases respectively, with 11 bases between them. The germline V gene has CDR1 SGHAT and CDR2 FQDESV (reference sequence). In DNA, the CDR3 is TGTGCCAGCAGCCCCGACCCGGGAGATACGCAGTATTTT. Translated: CASSPDPGDTQYF.

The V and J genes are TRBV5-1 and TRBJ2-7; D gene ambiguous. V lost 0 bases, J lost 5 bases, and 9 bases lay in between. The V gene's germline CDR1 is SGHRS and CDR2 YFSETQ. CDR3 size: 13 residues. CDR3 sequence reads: CASSLDRQDEQYF. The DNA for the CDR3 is TGCGCCAGCAGCTTGGATCGGCAGGACGAGCAGTACTTC.

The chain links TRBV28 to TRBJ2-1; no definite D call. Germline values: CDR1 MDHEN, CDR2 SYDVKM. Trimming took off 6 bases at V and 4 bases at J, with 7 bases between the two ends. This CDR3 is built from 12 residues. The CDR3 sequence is CASSPRYNEQFF. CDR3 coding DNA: TGTGCCAGCAGCCCGCGGTACAATGAGCAGTTCTTC.

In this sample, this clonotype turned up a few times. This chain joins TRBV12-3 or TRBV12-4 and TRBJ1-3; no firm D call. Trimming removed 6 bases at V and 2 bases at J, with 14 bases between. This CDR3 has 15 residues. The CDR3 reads CASSLDRVPGNTIYF. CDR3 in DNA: TGTGCCAGCAGCCTTGACCGGGTGCCTGGAAACACCATATATTTT.

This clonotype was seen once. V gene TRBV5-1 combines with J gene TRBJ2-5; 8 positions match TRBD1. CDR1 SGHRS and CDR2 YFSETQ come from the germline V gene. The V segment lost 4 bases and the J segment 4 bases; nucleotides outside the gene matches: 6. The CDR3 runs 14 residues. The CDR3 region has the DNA TGCGCCAGCAGCGGCGGACAGGGTGGAGAGACCCAGTACTTC. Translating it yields CASSGGQGGETQYF.

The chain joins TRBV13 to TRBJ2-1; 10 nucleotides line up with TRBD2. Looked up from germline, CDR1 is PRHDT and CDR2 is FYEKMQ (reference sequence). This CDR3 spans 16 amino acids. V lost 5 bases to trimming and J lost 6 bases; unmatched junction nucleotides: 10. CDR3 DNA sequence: TGTGCCAGCAGCCTCCCGGCTAGCGGGAGTGCCAATGAGCAGTTCTTC. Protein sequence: CASSLPASGSANEQFF.

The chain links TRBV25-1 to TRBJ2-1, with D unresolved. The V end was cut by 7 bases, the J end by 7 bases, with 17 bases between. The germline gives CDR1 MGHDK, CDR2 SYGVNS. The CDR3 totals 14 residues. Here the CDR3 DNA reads TGTGCCAGCAATAACCCCAGTACAGCGAATGAGCAGTTCTTC. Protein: CASNNPSTANEQFF. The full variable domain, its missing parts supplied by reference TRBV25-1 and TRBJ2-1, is EADIYQTPRYLVIGTGKKITLECSQTMGHDKMYWYQQDPGMELHLIHYSYGVNSTEKGDLSSESTVSRIRTEHFPLTLESARPSHTSQYLCASNNPSTANEQFFGPGTRLTVL.

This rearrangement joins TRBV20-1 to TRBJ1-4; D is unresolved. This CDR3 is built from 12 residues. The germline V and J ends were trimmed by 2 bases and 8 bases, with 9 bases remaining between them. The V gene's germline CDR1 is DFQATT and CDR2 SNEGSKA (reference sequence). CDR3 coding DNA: TGCAGTGCTAGAAAGGGTAACGAAAAACTGTTTTTT. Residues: CSARKGNEKLFF.

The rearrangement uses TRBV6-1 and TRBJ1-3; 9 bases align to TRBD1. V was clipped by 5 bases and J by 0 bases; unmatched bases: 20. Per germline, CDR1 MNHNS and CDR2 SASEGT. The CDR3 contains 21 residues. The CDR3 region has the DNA TGTGCCAGCAGTACCCTCCGTTTGGACAGGGGCCTAAGGAGCTCTGGAAACACCATATATTTT. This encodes CASSTLRLDRGLRSSGNTIYF.

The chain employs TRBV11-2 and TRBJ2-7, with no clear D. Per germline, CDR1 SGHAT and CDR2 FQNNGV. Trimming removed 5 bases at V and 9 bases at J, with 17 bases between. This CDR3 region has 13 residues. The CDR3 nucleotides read TGTGCCAGCAGCCCAACCGTGGGATTGGGGCAGTACTTC. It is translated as CASSPTVGLGQYF.